The entry below gives a single T cell receptor (beta chain) sequence along with its context. CDR1 is MNHEY and CDR2 is SMNVEV in the germline V gene (reference sequence). The CDR3 is 12 residues long. The V end lost 5 bases, the J end lost 6 bases, and 10 bases lay between the germline ends. This sample was taken from a study of shared T cell receptors in the human thymus. Assay: immunoSEQ multiplex PCR; the TCRdb copy retains only in-frame clones and omits some. This table holds about 660,000 clones, roughly 86% found once. The sample was also reused in another study, on human thymus T cells. That work adds: Corrective heart surgery yielded the resections from which the thymus tissue came.

The chain is built from TRBV27 and TRBJ1-2, with D uncertain. Sequenced sample: thymocytes. This sequence was found in a boy less than two years old with a congenital heart defect. The CDR3 here is CASSRDLHGYTF. In DNA form, the CDR3 reads TGTGCCAGCAGTCGCGATTTGCATGGCTACACCTTC.